The present T cell receptor beta chain was sequenced within a study of CD8 T cells in Susac syndrome. The CDR3 runs to 12 residues. Germline CDR1 and CDR2: SQVTM and ANQGSEA. The V end was cut by 2 bases, the J end by 14 bases, with 18 bases between. TCR beta sequences were obtained from blood CD8+ and CD4+ T cells. Patients with stable or active relapsing-remitting disease, all of them treatment-naive, made up the multiple sclerosis controls. Negative isolation was used for CD8+ and CD4+ T cells and FACS enrichment for TEMRA cells. It was with random hexamers that roughly 0.45 to 1 ug RNA was reverse transcribed. Amplification of the TCR beta CDR3 was carried out by immunoSEQ multiplex PCR, which spanned a total of 54 Vbeta and 13 Jbeta segments. Via MiXCR, TCRdb re-called the immunoSEQ multiplex PCR reads, giving one row per CDR3 protein. The sample lists 250,000 to 350,000 distinct CDR3 sequences, approximately 90% occurring once.

This chain links TRBV29-1 with TRBJ1-1; a possible D gene is TRBD1 (5 bases). What was sequenced was CD4+ T cells from PBMCs. This TCR was sampled from a human donor with multiple sclerosis. CDR3 nucleotides: TGCAGCGTTGAAAAAGGGGACGGGGTAGAATTCTTT. Protein sequence: CSVEKGDGVEFF.